Listed below are T cell receptor beta chains from one sample, sequenced in a study of OX40 agonist ivuxolimab in advanced cancers. Assay: immunoSEQ multiplex PCR; the TCRdb copy retains only in-frame clones and omits some. The sample shows roughly 70,000 clones, less than 85% of them seen only once. The material was CD4+ or CD8+ T cells sorted from blood, obtained in a trial of the OX40 agonist ivuxolimab. These receptors all come from an adult with an advanced solid tumor such as melanoma, head and neck, liver or kidney cancer. CDR3s include the opening cysteine and the closing phenylalanine or tryptophan. Each record gives: CDR3 length, V gene, J gene, clone size, D gene, CDR3 protein, CDR3 DNA. The D gene is left open where the match is weak. Not all rows give a size; the values are once, few, many and, for expanded clones, a class.

14	TRBV10-1	TRBJ2-3	NA	TRBD2	CASSGLAGTDTQYF	TGCGCCAGCAGCGGACTAGCGGGAACAGATACGCAGTATTTT
15	TRBV4-3	TRBJ2-1	NA	TRBD2	CASSLSGGSYNEQFF	TGCGCCAGCAGCCTCAGCGGGGGCTCCTACAATGAGCAGTTCTTC
15	TRBV19	TRBJ2-1	NA	NA	CASDTGVSSYNEQFF	TGTGCCAGTGACACGGGAGTAAGCTCCTACAATGAGCAGTTCTTC
16	TRBV6-1	TRBJ1-2	NA	TRBD1	CASSEATGQALYGYTF	TGTGCCAGCAGTGAAGCGACGGGACAGGCCCTCTATGGCTACACCTTC
12	TRBV7-6	TRBJ2-7	NA	NA	CASSSGGSEQYF	TGTGCCAGCAGCTCAGGAGGCTCCGAGCAGTACTTC
15	TRBV6-5	TRBJ2-1	few	TRBD2	CASSPSSGSWSEQFF	TGTGCCAGCAGTCCATCTAGCGGTTCATGGAGTGAGCAGTTCTTC
15	TRBV7-2	TRBJ1-2	NA	TRBD1	CASSLETGGRDGYTF	TGTGCCAGCAGCTTAGAAACAGGGGGCCGGGATGGCTACACCTTC
12	TRBV6-6	TRBJ2-7	NA	NA	CASSLQGARQYF	TGTGCCAGCAGTTTACAGGGCGCCAGGCAGTACTTC
14	TRBV6-5	TRBJ1-6	few	NA	CASSYERFNSPLHF	TGTGCCAGCAGTTACGAACGGTTTAATTCACCCCTCCACTTT
13	TRBV5-4	TRBJ1-2	NA	TRBD1	CASSFDDRGGYTF	TGTGCCAGCAGCTTTGATGACAGGGGCGGCTACACCTTC
16	TRBV6-4	TRBJ2-7	NA	TRBD1	CASSDSGQGGSYEQYF	TGTGCCAGCAGTGACTCGGGACAGGGGGGCTCCTACGAGCAGTACTTC
13	TRBV7-2	TRBJ2-5	NA	NA	CASSWGPQETQYF	TGTGCCAGCAGCTGGGGTCCCCAAGAGACCCAGTACTTC
13	TRBV6-6	TRBJ1-3	NA	TRBD1	CASAEGGPNTIYF	TGTGCCAGCGCCGAAGGGGGCCCAAACACCATATATTTT
17	TRBV7-9	TRBJ2-3	NA	NA	CASSLDGVLGNSSPQYF	TGTGCCAGCAGCTTAGACGGGGTATTGGGAAACAGTTCACCGCAGTATTTT
15	TRBV5-1	TRBJ2-7	NA	NA	CASSLEGRRIDEQYF	TGCGCCAGCAGCTTGGAGGGCCGGCGGATCGACGAGCAGTACTTC
13	TRBV9	TRBJ1-2	NA	NA	CASSVLGRDGYTF	TGTGCCAGCAGCGTTTTAGGCCGCGATGGCTACACCTTC
14	TRBV5-1	TRBJ2-7	NA	TRBD1	CASSYVGTGVEQYF	TGCGCCAGCAGCTATGTTGGGACAGGGGTCGAGCAGTACTTC
14	TRBV5-8	TRBJ1-2	NA	NA	CASSLVDLNYGYTF	TGTGCCAGCAGCTTGGTGGATTTGAACTATGGCTACACCTTC